This T cell receptor (beta chain) was captured by sequencing in a study of T cell repertoires in cytomegalovirus infection. For this clonotype: The antigen is unknown.

Study-wide findings and caveats: Across the ex vivo response, the dominant clonotypes were HLA-C-restricted CMV-specific TCR beta clonotypes.

TCRdb ran MiXCR on the reads and lists one entry per CDR3 protein. The sample contains about 20,000 distinct CDR3 sequences, 35% to 45% of which appear only once. CDR3 length: 16 residues. Per germline, CDR1 SGHTA and CDR2 FQGTGA. The V gene lost 2 bases and the J gene lost 2 bases, with 13 bases spanning the gap. The source of this sequence is a human donor in good health (CMV status not recorded). Some clones in this sample may be carry-over from other donors' samples. The specimen was CD8+ T cells from cultured PBMCs, collected from culture after CMV antigen stimulation. V usage is TRBV7-3 and J usage is TRBJ2-1, with D hard to call. The CDR3 DNA reads TGTGCCAGCAGCTTATCCCACGGTGGGACCTACAATGAGCAGTTCTTC. Translation gives CASSLSHGGTYNEQFF.